This T cell receptor beta chain emerged from a study of blood T cell repertoires in COVID-19. Whole-study context: Sites in the United States, Italy and Spain provided acute and convalescent COVID-19 samples.

The method was immunoSEQ multiplex PCR; TCRdb's version includes in-frame clones alone and lacks a portion of them. The sample includes approximately 350,000 clones, less than 90% of them seen just once. This clone has only a few counts. The junction had 15 bases not matched to a gene; V was cut back by 5 bases and J by 0 bases. The germline V gene has CDR1 SGHTA and CDR2 FQGTGA. This CDR3 region has 18 residues. Assignments of participants to cohorts depended upon their own reported clinical history. The sequenced material came from PBMCs or T cells enriched from blood (not recorded which). The TCR sequence derives from a woman aged 45-59 years who had recovered from COVID-19. The chain links TRBV7-3 to TRBJ1-1; 7 bases map to TRBD1. The CDR3 DNA reads TGTGCCAGCAGCCCTTTACTCCGGGACAGAGAACTGAACACTGAAGCTTTCTTT. This codes for CASSPLLRDRELNTEAFF.